There are a few counts of the clone carrying this TCR beta chain. The target antigen is unknown. A single record per CDR3 protein comes from TCRdb applying MiXCR to the reads. The sample lists 250,000 to 300,000 distinct CDR3 sequences; roughly 13% were seen once. CDR3 size: 11 residues. Trimming took off 6 bases at V and 7 bases at J, with 10 bases between the two ends. Germline V CDR1 and CDR2: SQVTM, ANQGSEA. This sample is drawn from a study of T cell repertoires in cytomegalovirus infection. Study findings and constraints: The ex vivo response was dominated by HLA-C-restricted CMV-specific TCR beta clonotypes.

This receptor was obtained from a human donor in good health (CMV status not recorded). Some clones in this sample may be carry-over from other donors' samples. The V call is TRBV29-1, the J call TRBJ2-1; D is perhaps TRBD1 (5 bases). Sequences were obtained from PBMCs. The CDR3 sequence: CSVSRGNEQFF. Written as DNA, the CDR3 is TGCAGCGTGTCTAGGGGTAATGAGCAGTTCTTC.